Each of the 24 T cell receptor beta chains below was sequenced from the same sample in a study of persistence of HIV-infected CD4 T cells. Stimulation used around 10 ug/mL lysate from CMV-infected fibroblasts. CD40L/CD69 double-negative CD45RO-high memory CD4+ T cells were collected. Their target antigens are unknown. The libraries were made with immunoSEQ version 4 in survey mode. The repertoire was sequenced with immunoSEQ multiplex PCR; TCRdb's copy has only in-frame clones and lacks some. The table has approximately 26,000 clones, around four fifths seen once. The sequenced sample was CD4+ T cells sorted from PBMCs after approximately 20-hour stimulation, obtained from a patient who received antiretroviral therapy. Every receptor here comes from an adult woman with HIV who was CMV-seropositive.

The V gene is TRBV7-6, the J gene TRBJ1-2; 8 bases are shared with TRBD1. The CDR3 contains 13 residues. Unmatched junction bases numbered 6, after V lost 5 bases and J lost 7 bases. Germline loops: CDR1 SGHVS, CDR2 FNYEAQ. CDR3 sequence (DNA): TGTGCCAGCAGCCCAGGACAGGGATTTGGCTACACCTTC. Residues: CASSPGQGFGYTF.

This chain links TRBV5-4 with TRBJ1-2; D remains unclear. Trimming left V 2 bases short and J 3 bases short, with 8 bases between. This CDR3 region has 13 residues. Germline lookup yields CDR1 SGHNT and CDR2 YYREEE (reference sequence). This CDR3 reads CASSLGLDYGYTF. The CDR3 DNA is TGTGCCAGCAGCTTAGGGCTCGACTATGGCTACACCTTC.

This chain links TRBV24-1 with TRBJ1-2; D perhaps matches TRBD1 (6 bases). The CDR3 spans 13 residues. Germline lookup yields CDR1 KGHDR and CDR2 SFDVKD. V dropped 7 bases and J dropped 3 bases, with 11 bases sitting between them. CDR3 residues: CATSHGGHYGYTF. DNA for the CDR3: TGTGCCACCAGCCATGGGGGGCACTATGGCTACACCTTC.

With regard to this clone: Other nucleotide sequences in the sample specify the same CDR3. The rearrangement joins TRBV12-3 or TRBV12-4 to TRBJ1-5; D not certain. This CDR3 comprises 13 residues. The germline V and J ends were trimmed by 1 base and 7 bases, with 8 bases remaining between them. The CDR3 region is CASSLGPRQPQHF. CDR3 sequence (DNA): TGTGCCAGCAGTTTAGGCCCTCGGCAGCCCCAGCATTTT.

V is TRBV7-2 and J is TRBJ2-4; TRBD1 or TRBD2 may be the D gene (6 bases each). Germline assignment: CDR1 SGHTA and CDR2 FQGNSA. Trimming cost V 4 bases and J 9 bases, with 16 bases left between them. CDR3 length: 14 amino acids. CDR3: CASSSYRVGGIQYF. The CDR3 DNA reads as TGTGCCAGCAGCTCCTACAGGGTCGGGGGCATTCAGTACTTC. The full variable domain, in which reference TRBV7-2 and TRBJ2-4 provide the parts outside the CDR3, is GAGVSQSPSNKVTEKGKDVELRCDPISGHTALYWYRQSLGQGLEFLIYFQGNSAPDKSGLPSDRFSAERTGGSVSTLTIQRTQQEDSAVYLCASSSYRVGGIQYFGAGTRLSVL.

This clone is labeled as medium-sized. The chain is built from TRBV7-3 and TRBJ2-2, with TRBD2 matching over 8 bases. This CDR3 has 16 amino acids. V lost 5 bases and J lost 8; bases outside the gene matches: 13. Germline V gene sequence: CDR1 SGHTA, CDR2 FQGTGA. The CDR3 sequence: CASSPNGGALTGELFF. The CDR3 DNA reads TGTGCCAGCAGCCCCAACGGGGGGGCCTTAACTGGGGAGCTGTTTTTT.

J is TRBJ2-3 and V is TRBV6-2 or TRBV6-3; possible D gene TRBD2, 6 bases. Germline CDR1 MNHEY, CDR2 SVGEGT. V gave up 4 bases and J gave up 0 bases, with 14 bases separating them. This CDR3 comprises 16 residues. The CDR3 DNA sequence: TGTGCCAGCAGTTTCGGGGGACCCTCCAGCACAGATACGCAGTATTTT. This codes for CASSFGGPSSTDTQYF.

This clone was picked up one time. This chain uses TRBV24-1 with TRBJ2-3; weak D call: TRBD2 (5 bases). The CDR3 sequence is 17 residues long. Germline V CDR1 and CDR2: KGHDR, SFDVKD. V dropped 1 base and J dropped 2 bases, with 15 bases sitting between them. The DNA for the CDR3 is TGTGCCACCAGTGATTTAATCTCAGGAGGTGACACAGATACGCAGTATTTT. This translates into CATSDLISGGDTDTQYF.

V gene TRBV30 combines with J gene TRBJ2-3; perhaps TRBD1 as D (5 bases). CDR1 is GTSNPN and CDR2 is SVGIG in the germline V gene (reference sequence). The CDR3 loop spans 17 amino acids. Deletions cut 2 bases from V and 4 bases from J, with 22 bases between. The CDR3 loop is CAWSLRFAGWVPDTQYF. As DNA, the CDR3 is TGTGCCTGGAGTCTCAGGTTCGCAGGGTGGGTCCCAGATACGCAGTATTTT.

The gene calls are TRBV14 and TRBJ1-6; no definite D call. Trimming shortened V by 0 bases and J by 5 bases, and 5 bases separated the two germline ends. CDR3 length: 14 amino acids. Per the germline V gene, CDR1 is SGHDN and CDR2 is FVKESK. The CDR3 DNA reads TGTGCCAGCAGCCAAGAGACGGATAATTCACCCCTCCACTTT. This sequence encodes CASSQETDNSPLHF.

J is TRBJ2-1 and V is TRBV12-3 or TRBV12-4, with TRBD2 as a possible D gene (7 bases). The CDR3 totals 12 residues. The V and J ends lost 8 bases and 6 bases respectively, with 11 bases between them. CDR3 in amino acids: CASARGANEQFF. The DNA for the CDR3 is TGTGCCAGCGCCCGGGGGGCCAATGAGCAGTTCTTC.

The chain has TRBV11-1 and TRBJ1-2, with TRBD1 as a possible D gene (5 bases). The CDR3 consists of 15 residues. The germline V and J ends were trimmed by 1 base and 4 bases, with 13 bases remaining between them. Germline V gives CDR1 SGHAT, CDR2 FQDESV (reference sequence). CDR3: CASSLGGHPLYGYTF. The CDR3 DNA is TGTGCCAGCAGCTTAGGAGGACACCCACTCTATGGCTACACCTTC.

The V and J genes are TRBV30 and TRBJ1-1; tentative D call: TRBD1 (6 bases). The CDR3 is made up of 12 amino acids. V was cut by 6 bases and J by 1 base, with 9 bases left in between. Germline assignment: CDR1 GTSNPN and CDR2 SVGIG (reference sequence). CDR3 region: CACLTGNTEAFF. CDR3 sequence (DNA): TGTGCCTGCTTGACAGGGAACACTGAAGCTTTCTTT.

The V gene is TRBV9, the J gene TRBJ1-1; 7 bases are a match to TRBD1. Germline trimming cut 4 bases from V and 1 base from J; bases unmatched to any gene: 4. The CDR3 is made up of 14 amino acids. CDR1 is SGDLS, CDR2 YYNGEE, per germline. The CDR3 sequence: CASSTGAGNTEAFF. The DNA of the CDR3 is TGTGCCAGCAGCACAGGGGCGGGGAACACTGAAGCTTTCTTT.

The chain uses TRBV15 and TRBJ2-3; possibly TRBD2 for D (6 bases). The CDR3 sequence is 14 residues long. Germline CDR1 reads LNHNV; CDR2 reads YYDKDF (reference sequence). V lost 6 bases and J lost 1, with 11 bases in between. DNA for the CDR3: TGTGCCACCAGGGGGACTTTTGGCACAGATACGCAGTATTTT. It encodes CATRGTFGTDTQYF.

The CDR3 here is CAAGGLDTGELFF. DNA of the CDR3: TGTGCCGCCGGGGGGCTCGACACCGGGGAGCTGTTTTTT. The chain combines TRBV24-1 with TRBJ2-2; D is possibly TRBD2 (7 bases). The CDR3 covers 13 residues. From germline, CDR1 is KGHDR and CDR2 SFDVKD. Trimming took 12 bases from V and 3 from J, leaving 13 bases between them.

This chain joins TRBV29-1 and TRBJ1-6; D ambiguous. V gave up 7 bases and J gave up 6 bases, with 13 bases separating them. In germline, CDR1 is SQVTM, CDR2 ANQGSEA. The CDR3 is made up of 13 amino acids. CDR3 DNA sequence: TGCAGCGCTTCAGAGGAGTCTAATTCACCCCTCCACTTT. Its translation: CSASEESNSPLHF.

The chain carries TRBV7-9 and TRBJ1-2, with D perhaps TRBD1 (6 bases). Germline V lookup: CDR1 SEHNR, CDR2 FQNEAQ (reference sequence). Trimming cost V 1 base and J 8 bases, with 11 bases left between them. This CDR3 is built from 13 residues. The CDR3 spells CASSLVDSGGYTF. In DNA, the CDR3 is TGTGCCAGCAGCTTAGTGGACAGTGGAGGCTACACCTTC.

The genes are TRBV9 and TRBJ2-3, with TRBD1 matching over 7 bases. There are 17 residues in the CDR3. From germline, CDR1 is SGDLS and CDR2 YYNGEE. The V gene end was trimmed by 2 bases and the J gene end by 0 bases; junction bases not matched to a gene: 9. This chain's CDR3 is CASSVDGTVSSTDTQYF. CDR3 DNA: TGTGCCAGCAGCGTGGACGGGACAGTTTCTAGCACAGATACGCAGTATTTT.

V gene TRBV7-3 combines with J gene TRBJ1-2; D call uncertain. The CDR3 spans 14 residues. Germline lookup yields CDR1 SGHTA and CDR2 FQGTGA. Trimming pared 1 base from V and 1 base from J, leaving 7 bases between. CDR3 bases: TGTGCCAGCAGCTTAAATGGAGATAACTATGGCTACACCTTC. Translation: CASSLNGDNYGYTF.

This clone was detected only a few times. CDR3 DNA sequence: TGTGCCAGCAGTTCACGGACTAGCGGGGGAACAGATACGCAGTATTTT. Residues: CASSSRTSGGTDTQYF. The chain combines TRBV6-5 with TRBJ2-3, with 13 nucleotides matching TRBD2. CDR1 is MNHEY and CDR2 is SVGAGI in the germline V gene. Trimming cost V 4 bases and J 3 bases; bases outside gene matches: 4. The CDR3 is 16 amino acids.

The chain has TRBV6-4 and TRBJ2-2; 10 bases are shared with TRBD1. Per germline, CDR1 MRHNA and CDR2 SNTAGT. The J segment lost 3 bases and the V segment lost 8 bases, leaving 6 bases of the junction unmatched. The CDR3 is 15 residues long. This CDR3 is CASGPGTGDTGELFF. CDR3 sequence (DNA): TGTGCCAGCGGACCAGGGACAGGGGACACCGGGGAGCTGTTTTTT.

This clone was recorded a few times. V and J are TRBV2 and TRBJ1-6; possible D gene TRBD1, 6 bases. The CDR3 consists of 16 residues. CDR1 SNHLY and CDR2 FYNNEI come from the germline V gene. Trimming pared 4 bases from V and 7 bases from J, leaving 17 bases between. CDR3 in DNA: TGTGCCAGCAGTGTCAACCCTAGAGGGGGAAATTCACCCCTCCACTTT. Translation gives CASSVNPRGGNSPLHF.

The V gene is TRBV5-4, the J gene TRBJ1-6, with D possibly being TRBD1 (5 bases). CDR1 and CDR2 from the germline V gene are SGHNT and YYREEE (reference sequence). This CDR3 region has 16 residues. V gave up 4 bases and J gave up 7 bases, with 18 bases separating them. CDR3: CASSMGGSTWNSPLHF. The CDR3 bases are TGTGCCAGCAGCATGGGGGGGTCCACGTGGAATTCACCCCTCCACTTT.